This T cell receptor beta chain derives from a study of T cells after posttransplantation cyclophosphamide. V shed 5 bases and J shed 5 bases, with 15 bases lying between them. CDR1 LNHDA and CDR2 SQIVND come from the germline V gene (reference sequence). This CDR3 region has 14 residues. Methotrexate plus calcineurin inhibitor accompanied controls' myeloablative marrow transplants; sampling was 1 year later. TCRdb keeps only in-frame clones here, not all; method: immunoSEQ multiplex PCR. The sample shows 15,000 to 20,000 clones, 85% of them seen only once. The material was PBMCs, obtained after allogeneic stem cell transplant with calcineurin inhibitor and methotrexate. The sequence derives from a young adult female patient who received an allogeneic stem cell transplant from an unrelated donor, was CMV-positive, and had acute and chronic GVHD. T cells may partly derive from the graft donor. The rearrangement links TRBV19 to TRBJ1-2; D ambiguous. The CDR3 region has the DNA TGTGCCAGTAGTCCTCGGGGTAGGGCTTATGGCTACACCTTC. Translating gives CASSPRGRAYGYTF.